The clone carrying this TCR beta chain was seen only a few times. The antigen is undetermined. This CDR3 has 16 residues. Deletions cut 5 bases from V and 6 bases from J, with 19 bases between. Germline CDR1 and CDR2: SNHLY and FYNNEI. The data derive from a study of human T cells and chemical hapten exposure. From the RACE reads, TCRdb called clonotypes with MiXCR, one entry per CDR3 protein. The data show approximately 110,000 distinct CDR3 sequences, about 10% seen once. Stated time point: patch test 1, 2 weeks after DPC sensitization. Treatment in this sample: therapeutic diphenylcyclopropenone sensitization with weekly scalp DPC. Prior to each patch test being applied, blood was drawn. Study findings and constraints: Among expanded TCRs, significantly more large CDR3 similarity clusters formed than among controls. TCRs at a frequency above 1 in 1000 stayed unchanged with DPC sensitization.

The receptor was derived from a woman between 35 and 50 years old with alopecia areata. Some clones in this sample may be carry-over from other donors' samples. V and J are TRBV2 and TRBJ1-4; D is unclear. The specimen was whole blood, collected in connection with sensitization to the hapten diphenylcyclopropenone (DPC). As DNA, the CDR3 is TGTGCCAGCAGTCTACGAGACCCCCGTATAGATGAAAAACTGTTTTTT. Its translation is CASSLRDPRIDEKLFF.